This TCR beta chain was captured in a study of Tregs in tolerant kidney transplant recipients. The study's findings and limits: Some patients' samples used different primers over time, so nucleotide sequences weren't comparable.

About this clone: Antigen unknown.

This CDR3 is built from 16 residues. Trimming stripped 2 bases from V and 3 bases from J, with 15 bases between. In germline, CDR1 is LGHNA, CDR2 YSLEER. Generated by immunoSEQ multiplex PCR, the TCRdb table keeps only in-frame clones and is missing some. The sample carries roughly 80,000 clones, roughly 98% recorded once. V usage is TRBV4-3 and J usage is TRBJ2-3; maybe TRBD2 (5 bases). The source material was CD4+ T cells from blood, sampled before the transplant. This TCR came from a human donor who received a combined kidney and bone marrow transplant. This chain's CDR3 is CASSQFTDFGTDTQYF. CDR3 bases: TGCGCCAGCAGCCAATTTACGGACTTTGGGACAGATACGCAGTATTTT.